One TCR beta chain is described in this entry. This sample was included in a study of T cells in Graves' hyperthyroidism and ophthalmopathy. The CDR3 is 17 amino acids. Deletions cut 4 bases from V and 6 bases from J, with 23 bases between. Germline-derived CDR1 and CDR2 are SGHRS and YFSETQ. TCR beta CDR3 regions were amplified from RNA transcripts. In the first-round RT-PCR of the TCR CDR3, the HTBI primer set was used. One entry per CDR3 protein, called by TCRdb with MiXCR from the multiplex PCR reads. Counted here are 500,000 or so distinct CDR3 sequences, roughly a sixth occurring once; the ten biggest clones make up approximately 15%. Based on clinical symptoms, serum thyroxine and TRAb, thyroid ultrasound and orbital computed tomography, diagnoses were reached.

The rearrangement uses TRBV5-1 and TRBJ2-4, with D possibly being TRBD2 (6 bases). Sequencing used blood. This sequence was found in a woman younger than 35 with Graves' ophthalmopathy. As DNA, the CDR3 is TGCGCCAGCAGCCTCGGGACTTCCCCTAAAGGGATAAACATTCAGTACTTC. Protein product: CASSLGTSPKGINIQYF.